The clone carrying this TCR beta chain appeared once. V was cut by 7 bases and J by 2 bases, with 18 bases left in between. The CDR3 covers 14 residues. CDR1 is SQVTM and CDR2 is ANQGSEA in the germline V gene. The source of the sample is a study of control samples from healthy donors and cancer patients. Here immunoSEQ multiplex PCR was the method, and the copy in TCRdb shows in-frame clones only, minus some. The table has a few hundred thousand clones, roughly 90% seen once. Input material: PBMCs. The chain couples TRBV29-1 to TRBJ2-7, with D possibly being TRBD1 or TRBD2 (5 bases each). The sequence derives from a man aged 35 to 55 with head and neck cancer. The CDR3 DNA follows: TGCAGCGGGGGGTCCACAGGCACCACCTACGAGCAGTACTTC. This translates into CSGGSTGTTYEQYF.